This TCR beta chain was recorded in a study of control samples from healthy donors and cancer patients. The CDR3 covers 15 residues. CDR1 is SGHDT, CDR2 YYEEEE, per germline. With V trimmed by 1 base and J by 4 bases, 7 bases remained unmatched. Clones were sequenced by immunoSEQ multiplex PCR, and TCRdb holds only the in-frame ones, with some missing. The table shows more than 30,000 clones, with approximately 95% occurring only once. The sequence came from a man aged 60-69 years in good health. The specimen was blood. This sequence joins TRBV5-6 and TRBJ2-5, with 7 bases fitting TRBD1. CDR3 in amino acids: CASSLYLGGGETQYF. CDR3 DNA: TGTGCCAGCAGCTTGTATCTAGGGGGCGGAGAGACCCAGTACTTC.